This is a list of T cell receptor beta chains from one sample in a study of T cell changes during pregnancy in multiple sclerosis. The repertoire was sequenced with immunoSEQ multiplex PCR; TCRdb's copy has only in-frame clones and lacks some. Of around 35,000 clones listed, around 94% are singletons. Sequenced sample: PBMCs (not recorded whether the cells were cultured). All receptors come from a female donor with multiple sclerosis, enrolled in a pregnancy study. Both conserved end residues are part of each CDR3. The D gene is left open where the match is weak. For some rows the clone size is stated as once, few or many, or as a class when expanded; others skip it.

>NA|TRBJ2-5|once|TRBV5-4
TGTGCCAGCAGCTTGAGCTCCGAAGAGACCCAGTACTTC
CASSLSSEETQYF
>NA|TRBJ1-5|NA|TRBV19
TGTGCCAGTAGTATACTGGCTCGGGCTTGGAGGGAGCCCCAGCATTTT
CASSILARAWREPQHF
>NA|TRBJ2-5|NA|TRBV5-1
TGCGCCAGCAGCTTGGGGTCCATAACCCCCCAAGAGACCCAGTACTTC
CASSLGSITPQETQYF
>NA|TRBJ2-3|NA|TRBV28
TGTGCCAGCGTCTTAGGGGACTCGCTGTCGACGCAGTATTTT
CASVLGDSLSTQYF
>NA|TRBJ1-3|NA|TRBV19
TGTGCCAGTAGTATTGTTGCCGTCTCTGGAAACACCATATATTTT
CASSIVAVSGNTIYF
>NA|TRBJ1-2|NA|TRBV18
TGTGCCAGCTCACCCCAGGACAGTCAGCGGGGCTACACCTTC
CASSPQDSQRGYTF
>NA|TRBJ2-7|NA|TRBV12-5
TGTGCTAGTGGTTTGGTTGGGGGGGCCACCTACGAGCAGTACTTC
CASGLVGGATYEQYF
>NA|TRBJ2-7|NA|TRBV20-1
TGCAGTGCTACTCGGACCTACGAGCAGTACTTC
CSATRTYEQYF
>NA|TRBJ2-6|NA|TRBV21-1
TGTGCCAGCAGACTCCCTCCGGGACAGGGATTCTCTGGGGCCAACGTCCTGACTTTC
CASRLPPGQGFSGANVLTF
>TRBD1|TRBJ1-2|NA|TRBV2
TGTGCCAGCAGGGACGGGACAGGGGCAGGCTATGGCTACACCTTC
CASRDGTGAGYGYTF
>TRBD1|TRBJ2-2|NA|TRBV5-1
TGCGCCAGCAGCTTGGATCCCCAGGGGGCGTCCGGGGAGCTGTTTTTT
CASSLDPQGASGELFF
>NA|TRBJ1-1|NA|TRBV6-4
TGTGCCAGCAGACCCTGGGACGGGGACACTGAAGCTTTCTTT
CASRPWDGDTEAFF
>NA|TRBJ2-7|NA|TRBV6-5
TGTGCCAGCAGTTACTCTCCAGGGAGTAGAAGCAACGAGCAGTACTTC
CASSYSPGSRSNEQYF
>NA|TRBJ2-3|NA|TRBV11-3
TGTGCCAGCAGCTTTGAGTTTACAGATACGCAGTATTTT
CASSFEFTDTQYF
>NA|TRBJ1-5|few|TRBV28
TGTGCCAGCAGTTTAGATCGATTATTGGTCCAGCCCCAGCATTTT
CASSLDRLLVQPQHF
>NA|TRBJ2-5|NA|TRBV25-1
TGTGCCAGCAGTGACGCTCGTAGTGGTCAAGAGACCCAGTACTTC
CASSDARSGQETQYF
>NA|TRBJ2-1|NA|TRBV27
TGTGCCAGCAGTAGGGGTAGCGGACGAAACAATGAGCAGTTCTTC
CASSRGSGRNNEQFF
>TRBD1|TRBJ2-7|NA|TRBV28
TGTGCCAGCAGTTTATTTTTGGGACAGGGTTACGAGCAGTACTTC
CASSLFLGQGYEQYF
>TRBD2|TRBJ2-7|NA|TRBV18
TGTGCCAGCTCACCCTCAGCGGGAGAGGCCTACGAGCAGTACTTC
CASSPSAGEAYEQYF
>NA|TRBJ1-1|NA|TRBV29-1
TGCAGCGTTTATCTAGGGGCAGGGAACACTGAAGCTTTCTTT
CSVYLGAGNTEAFF
>NA|TRBJ2-7|NA|TRBV14
TGTGCCAGCAGCGCGGTGCAGGCGGGGAGGTACGAGCAGTACTTC
CASSAVQAGRYEQYF
>TRBD2|TRBJ2-1|NA|TRBV4-2
TGTGCCAGCCGGACGGCGGGAGACGAGCAGTTCTTC
CASRTAGDEQFF
>TRBD2|TRBJ2-7|NA|TRBV9
TGTGCCAGCAGCGAGACTAGCGTTAGCTCCTACGAGCAGTACTTC
CASSETSVSSYEQYF
>NA|TRBJ1-1|NA|TRBV5-1
TGCGCCAGCAGCCCACAGGGCTACGGGAACACTGAAGCTTTCTTT
CASSPQGYGNTEAFF